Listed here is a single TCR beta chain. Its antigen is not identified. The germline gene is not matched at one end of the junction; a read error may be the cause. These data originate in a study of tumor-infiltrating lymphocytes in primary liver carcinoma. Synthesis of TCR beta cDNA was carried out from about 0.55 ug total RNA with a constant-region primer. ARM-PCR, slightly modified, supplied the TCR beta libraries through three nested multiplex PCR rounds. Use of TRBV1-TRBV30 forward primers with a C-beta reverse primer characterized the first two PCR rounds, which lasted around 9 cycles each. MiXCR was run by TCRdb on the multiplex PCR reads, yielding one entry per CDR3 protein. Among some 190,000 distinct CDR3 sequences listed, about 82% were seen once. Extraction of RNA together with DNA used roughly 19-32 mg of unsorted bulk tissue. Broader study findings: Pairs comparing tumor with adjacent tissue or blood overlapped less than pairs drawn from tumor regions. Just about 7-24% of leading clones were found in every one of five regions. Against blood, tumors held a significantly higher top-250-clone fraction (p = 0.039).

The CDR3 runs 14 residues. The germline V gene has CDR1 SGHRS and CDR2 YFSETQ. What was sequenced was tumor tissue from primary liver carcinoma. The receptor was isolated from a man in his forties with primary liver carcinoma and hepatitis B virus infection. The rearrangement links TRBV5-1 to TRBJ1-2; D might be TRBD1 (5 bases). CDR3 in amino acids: CANSEGARNSGYTF. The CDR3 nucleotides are TGCGCCAACAGCGAAGGGGCGCGTAACTCTGGTTACACCTTC.